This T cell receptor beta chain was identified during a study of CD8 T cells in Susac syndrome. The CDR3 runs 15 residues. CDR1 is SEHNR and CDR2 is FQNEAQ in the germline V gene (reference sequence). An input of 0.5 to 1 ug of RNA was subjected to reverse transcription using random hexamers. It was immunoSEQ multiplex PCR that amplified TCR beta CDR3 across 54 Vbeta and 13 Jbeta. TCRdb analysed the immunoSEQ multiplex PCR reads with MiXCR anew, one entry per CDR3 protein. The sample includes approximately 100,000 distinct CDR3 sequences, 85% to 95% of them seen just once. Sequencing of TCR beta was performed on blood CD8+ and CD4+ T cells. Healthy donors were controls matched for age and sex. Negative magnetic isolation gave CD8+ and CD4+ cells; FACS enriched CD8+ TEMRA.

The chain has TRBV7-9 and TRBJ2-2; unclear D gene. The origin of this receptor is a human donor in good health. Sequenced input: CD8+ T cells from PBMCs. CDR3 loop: CANKLNWLYTGELFF. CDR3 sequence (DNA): TGTGCAAACAAGCTTAACTGGCTCTACACCGGGGAGCTGTTTTTT.